Presented here are 13 T cell receptor beta chains from one specimen sequenced in a study of shared clonotypes between healthy human individuals. TCRdb's table, derived via immunoSEQ multiplex PCR, lists solely in-frame clones and lacks some. Among about 380,000 clones listed, 90% to 97% were seen once. The sequenced sample consisted of memory CD8+ T cells sorted from blood. Subset defined: CD45RO+ cells pooled with CCR7-negative TemRA cells. Receptor source: a man aged 25 to 45 in good health.

The chain uses TRBV18 and TRBJ2-5; the D is unclear. The CDR3 runs to 11 residues. V lost 6 bases to trimming and J lost 5 bases, with 7 bases between them. Germline V lookup: CDR1 KGHSH, CDR2 LQKENI. CDR3 sequence: CASSRWETQYF. The CDR3 DNA reads TGTGCCAGCTCCCGTTGGGAGACCCAGTACTTC.

V is TRBV19 and J is TRBJ2-2; 9 bases fit TRBD1. This CDR3 region has 17 residues. The germline gives CDR1 LNHDA, CDR2 SQIVND (reference sequence). V trimming: 6 bases; J trimming: 1 base; junction bases outside the gene matches: 9. The CDR3: CASRAFSGQGNTGELFF. The CDR3 coding sequence is TGTGCCAGTAGGGCTTTTTCGGGACAGGGGAACACCGGGGAGCTGTTTTTT.

V and J are TRBV5-1 and TRBJ2-1, with TRBD1 matching 10 bases. In germline, CDR1 is SGHRS, CDR2 YFSETQ. The V and J ends lost 2 bases and 10 bases, in that order; junction bases with no gene match: 9. The CDR3 extends over 15 amino acids. This chain's CDR3 is CASSFRTGGFLEQFF. CDR3 bases: TGCGCCAGCAGCTTTCGGACAGGGGGGTTTTTGGAGCAGTTCTTC.

In its sample, this clone was seen once. The gene calls are TRBV28 and TRBJ2-1; D unclear. V lost 5 bases and J 8 bases, leaving 10 bases between the germline ends. Germline CDR1 reads MDHEN; CDR2 reads SYDVKM. The CDR3 has 12 residues. CDR3 sequence: CASSRSRDEQFF. The CDR3 DNA follows: TGTGCCAGCAGTAGAAGTCGGGATGAGCAGTTCTTC.

Comments on this clone: This same CDR3 is encoded by further DNA sequences in the sample. The gene calls are TRBV11-2 and TRBJ2-7; D unclear. CDR3 length equals 11 residues. Germline assignment: CDR1 SGHAT and CDR2 FQNNGV. The ends were cut back, 6 bases at V and 0 bases at J, with 3 bases in the middle. Written as DNA, the CDR3 is TGTGCCAGCAGTAACTCCTACGAGCAGTACTTC. Translating gives CASSNSYEQYF.

V and J are TRBV5-1 and TRBJ2-7; 14 bases map to TRBD2. The CDR3 has 14 residues. The ends lost 4 bases at V and 12 bases at J; junction bases unmatched: 9. Germline V lookup: CDR1 SGHRS, CDR2 YFSETQ. The CDR3: CASSRGTSGSERYF. CDR3 DNA sequence: TGCGCCAGCAGCCGCGGGACTAGCGGGAGTGAACGGTACTTC.

The chain combines TRBV2 with TRBJ2-1; 7 positions match TRBD1. From germline, CDR1 is SNHLY and CDR2 FYNNEI. V shed 8 bases and J 5 bases; nucleotides not matched to a gene: 12. This CDR3 comprises 15 residues. The CDR3 is CASLPKGRGNNEQFF. The CDR3, as DNA: TGTGCCAGCTTACCCAAGGGCAGGGGGAACAATGAGCAGTTCTTC.

The chain is built from TRBV19 and TRBJ1-1; D not certain. The CDR3 is 9 residues long. Trimming pared 9 bases from V and 2 bases from J, leaving 1 base between. Germline loops: CDR1 LNHDA, CDR2 SQIVND (reference sequence). The CDR3 spells CARNTEAFF. CDR3 coding DNA: TGTGCCAGAAACACTGAAGCTTTCTTT.

This chain links TRBV2 with TRBJ2-7; 8 bases match TRBD2. The J segment lost 2 bases and the V segment lost 4 bases, leaving 10 bases of the junction unmatched. The CDR3 loop spans 16 amino acids. Germline V gene lookup returns CDR1 SNHLY and CDR2 FYNNEI. The CDR3 coding sequence is TGTGCCAGCAGTGCGGGAGGGTGGGCCCCACCCTACGAGCAGTACTTC. Amino acids: CASSAGGWAPPYEQYF.

This chain joins TRBV28 and TRBJ2-7; 8 bases line up with TRBD1. Germline V CDR1 and CDR2: MDHEN, SYDVKM. Trimming cost V 10 bases and J 0 bases; bases outside gene matches: 8. The CDR3 length is 14 residues. The CDR3 sequence is CATGRQGRSYEQYF. In DNA, the CDR3 is TGTGCCACGGGACGACAGGGGCGCTCCTACGAGCAGTACTTC.

The chain links TRBV4-1 to TRBJ2-1; 10 positions match TRBD2. The CDR3 sequence is 15 residues long. Germline V gives CDR1 MGHRA, CDR2 YSYEKL. Unmatched junction bases numbered 7, after V lost 5 bases and J lost 6 bases. In DNA, the CDR3 is TGCGCCAGCAGCTTCCTAGCGGGAGTTGGCAATGAGCAGTTCTTC. Residues: CASSFLAGVGNEQFF.

The rearrangement links TRBV11-3 to TRBJ2-7; TRBD2 aligns across 8 bases. V gave up 5 bases and J gave up 0 bases; unmatched junction bases: 6. CDR1 is SGHNT and CDR2 is YENEEA in the germline V gene. The CDR3 is 15 residues long. The CDR3 DNA follows: TGTGCCAGCAGCCCCGGGGGGGGGAGCTCCTACGAGCAGTACTTC. This gives the protein CASSPGGGSSYEQYF.

The chain links TRBV28 to TRBJ2-3; perhaps TRBD1 as D (7 bases). Germline CDR1 is MDHEN and CDR2 is SYDVKM. CDR3 length: 17 residues. V lost 4 bases and J 6 bases, leaving 23 bases between the germline ends. The CDR3, as DNA: TGTGCCAGCAGTTGGCCAGGGGGGAGGCAGGGGTTGGATACGCAGTATTTT. Its translation is CASSWPGGRQGLDTQYF.